This record covers a single T cell receptor beta chain. Its cognate antigen has yet to be identified. No base quality information exists; no much larger clone differs at one position. Patients with autoimmune disease history or receiving systemic immunosuppression were excluded from the trial. In every dose cohort, peripheral blood was drawn for TCR sequencing at baseline, cycle 4 day 1, and cycle 7 day 1. Samples were obtained from an open-label, multicenter, first-in-human phase I dose-escalation trial of ivuxolimab. The trial enrolled adults with locally advanced or metastatic head and neck squamous cell, hepatocellular, melanoma or renal cell carcinoma. Before TCR sequencing, CD4+ T cells and CD8+ T cells were sorted from peripheral blood as separate populations. This specimen comes from a study of OX40 agonist ivuxolimab in advanced cancers. Regarding the complete study: The costimulatory receptor OX40 (CD134) was targeted by ivuxolimab, a fully human IgG2 agonistic monoclonal antibody. Intravenous ivuxolimab was administered to patients every 2 weeks at six dose levels: 0.01, 0.1, 0.3, 1.5, 3 and 10 mg/kg. Of the roughly 53 patients in dose escalation, about 20 had hepatocellular carcinoma, some 15 had melanoma, 9 had renal cell carcinoma and 9 had head and neck cancer. In the dose-escalation cohort, 82.7% of patients were male, and the mean age was around 60 years with a range of about 23 to 79. Patients were allowed to have had prior anti-PD-1, anti-PD-L1 or anti-CTLA-4 therapy, and around 40% of the dose-escalation patients had previously received checkpoint inhibitors. Partial responses occurred in three dose-escalation patients, of whom one had hepatocellular carcinoma and two had cutaneous melanoma. The point of sequencing TCRbeta in the periphery was to test whether ivuxolimab changed TCR sequence diversity and drove clonal T-cell expansion. The paper covers the monotherapy dose-escalation part of the phase I ivuxolimab trial, which included N of about 50 patients.

Taken from cysteine to phenylalanine, the CDR3 has 16 residues. Solely the CDR3 DNA is kept, with 48 bases framed from the first base. At the junction V is shortened by 4 bases and J by 4 bases; bases outside the gene matches: 12. The germline V gene yields SGHRS for CDR1 and YFSETQ for CDR2. The paper's findings and limits, for the study overall: After ivuxolimab, CD8+ T cells had more expanded clones than CD4+ T cells on average. Low levels of normalized T-cell clonal expansion were also seen in some patients who did not respond. In partial responders in the 0.1-3.0 mg/kg groups, normalized peripheral clonal expansion was found to be among the lowest, especially among CD8+ T cells. At doses from 0.1 to 3.0 mg/kg, clonal expansion was seen in both CD4+ and CD8+ blood T cells between baseline and week 6. Antigen specificity was not determined for the clonally expanded peripheral T cells.

For sequencing of the TCRbeta CDR3 region, genomic DNA was extracted from the sorted cells. The immunoSEQ Assay was used to sequence the TCRbeta CDR3 regions. TCRdb provides this immuneACCESS table in a form limited to in-frame rearrangements. Some clones are lacking; in checked studies, under half of them reflect an unresolved V gene, and why the rest are absent is not known. The sample table lists 55,000 to 70,000 clones, about four fifths of them with a count of one. The ten largest clones capture about 3.2% of the sample. Sequenced material: CD4+ or CD8+ T cells sorted from blood, taken in a trial of the OX40 agonist ivuxolimab. Recombination linked TRBV5-1 to TRBJ1-2; 8 central bases correspond to TRBD1. The origin of this receptor is an adult with an advanced solid tumor such as melanoma, head and neck, liver or kidney cancer. The CDR3 reads CASSPPGQGASYGYTF. DNA sequence: TGCGCCAGCAGCCCCCCCGGGCAGGGGGCCTCCTATGGCTACACCTTC.